The 20 T cell receptor beta chains given below trace back to one sample, sequenced in a study of Ad26.COV2.S vaccination and SARS-CoV-2 variants (dated by TCRdb to the early 2020s). The library was generated by the immunoSEQ multiplex PCR assay. TCRdb took over this immuneACCESS table, retaining in-frame rearrangements with V and J assigned. Such tables are incomplete; in checked studies, under half of the missing clones stem from an unresolved V gene, and the remainder is unexplained. The sample table shows hundreds of thousands of clones, and 90% to 95% are seen once. In total, the top ten clones hold 3% to 4% of the sample. The time point tag for this specimen amounts to: individuals recovered from natural SARS-CoV-2 infection. The sample was peripheral blood, taken after recovery from COVID-19. These receptors were collected from a human donor who had recovered from COVID-19.

V and J are TRBV5-1 and TRBJ1-1; 7 positions agree with TRBD1. Unmatched junction bases numbered 10, after V lost 3 bases and J lost 5 bases. The CDR3 runs 15 residues. Germline V CDR1 and CDR2: SGHRS, YFSETQ. CDR3 protein: CASSYTLQGRTEAFF. CDR3 nucleotide sequence: TGCGCCAGCAGCTACACCCTACAGGGGAGGACTGAAGCTTTCTTT.

On this clone itself: Other DNA sequences from this sample encode an identical CDR3 as well. The rearrangement uses TRBV5-1 and TRBJ2-7; D may be TRBD1 (6 bases). This CDR3 comprises 12 residues. In germline, CDR1 is SGHRS, CDR2 YFSETQ. Between the trimmed V and J ends, which lost 3 bases and 7 bases, there was a span of 11 bases. CDR3 sequence reads: CASSSQGYEQYF. DNA for the CDR3: TGCGCCAGCAGCTCACAGGGTTATGAGCAGTACTTC.

J is TRBJ1-2 and V is TRBV10-3; a weak D match, TRBD1 (5 bases). CDR1 and CDR2 (germline): ENHRY, SYGVKD. The CDR3 sequence is 14 residues long. The V and J ends lost 3 bases and 3 bases respectively, with 11 bases between them. The CDR3 loop is CAISEDQGYYGYTF. The CDR3, as DNA: TGTGCCATCAGTGAAGATCAGGGTTACTATGGCTACACCTTC.

V gene TRBV6-5 combines with J gene TRBJ2-6; D remains ambiguous. The CDR3 spans 15 residues. V lost 6 bases, J lost 0 bases, and 9 bases lay in between. Germline lookup yields CDR1 MNHEY and CDR2 SVGAGI. CDR3 region: CASSATDSGANVLTF. The CDR3 DNA reads as TGTGCCAGCAGCGCTACCGACTCTGGGGCCAACGTCCTGACTTTC.

The count of this clone is one. V and J are TRBV7-2 and TRBJ2-3; D is uncertain. Germline loops: CDR1 SGHTA, CDR2 FQGNSA. Trimming took off 2 bases at V and 4 bases at J, with 13 bases between the two ends. This CDR3 has 15 residues. The CDR3 region has the DNA TGTGCCAGCAGCTTAAGTTGGAGTATCCCAGATACGCAGTATTTT. Translation: CASSLSWSIPDTQYF.

The V and J genes are TRBV6-5 and TRBJ1-1; D is ambiguous. In germline, CDR1 is MNHEY, CDR2 SVGAGI. CDR3 length equals 13 residues. The V gene lost 0 bases and the J gene lost 3 bases, with 5 bases spanning the gap. The CDR3 loop is CASSYSLYTEAFF. The CDR3 region has the DNA TGTGCCAGCAGTTACTCCCTTTACACTGAAGCTTTCTTT.

The chain employs TRBV23-1 and TRBJ1-1; 9 bases match TRBD1. TRBV23-1 is treated as an ORF (open reading frame) with a function not yet certain. The CDR3 contains 16 residues. V was pared by 2 bases and J by 5 bases, with 9 bases of the junction left unmatched. CDR3 region: CASSQPTRQGGTEAFF. The CDR3 region has the DNA TGCGCCAGCAGTCAACCAACGAGACAGGGGGGGACTGAAGCTTTCTTT.

J is TRBJ1-2 and V is TRBV4-2; D is undetermined. The CDR3 runs 15 residues. Germline V gene lookup returns CDR1 LGHNA and CDR2 YNFKEQ. V lost 0 bases, J lost 8 bases, and 16 bases lay in between. CDR3: CASSQDLDRVSGYTF. In DNA form, the CDR3 reads TGTGCCAGCAGCCAAGATTTGGACCGGGTGTCCGGCTACACCTTC.

This clone was recorded a few times. This sequence joins TRBV5-4 and TRBJ1-6; no definite D call. Trimming pared 0 bases from V and 4 bases from J, leaving 5 bases between. Germline CDR1 and CDR2: SGHNT and YYREEE (reference sequence). This CDR3 has 14 residues. CDR3 sequence reads: CASSLADYNSPLHF. The CDR3 nucleotides read TGTGCCAGCAGCTTGGCAGATTATAATTCACCCCTCCACTTT.

The genes are TRBV12-5 and TRBJ1-1, with 7 nucleotides matching TRBD1. V was pared by 6 bases and J by 0 bases, with 10 bases of the junction left unmatched. Per the germline V gene, CDR1 is LGHNT and CDR2 is FRNRAP. This CDR3 is 16 amino acids long. CDR3 nucleotides: TGTGCTAGTGGGCCGAGTTATGACAGGGTGAACACTGAAGCTTTCTTT. The encoded protein is CASGPSYDRVNTEAFF.

The chain carries TRBV3-1 (or the pseudogene TRBV3-2) and TRBJ1-5; D is undetermined. The CDR3 contains 14 residues. V was trimmed by 1 base and J by 5 bases, leaving 9 bases between them. Germline V CDR1 and CDR2: LGHDT, YNNKEL (reference sequence). The CDR3 coding sequence is TGTGCCAGCAGCCAAGTTCTCGGGCATCAGCCCCAGCATTTT. It specifies CASSQVLGHQPQHF.

The chain couples TRBV9 to TRBJ1-1; unclear D gene. The germline V gene encodes CDR1 SGDLS and CDR2 YYNGEE. The CDR3 runs to 13 residues. V was trimmed by 4 bases and J by 1 base, leaving 8 bases between them. The CDR3 DNA reads TGTGCCAGCAGCCTAACAGCGAACACTGAAGCTTTCTTT. Translated: CASSLTANTEAFF.

This sequence joins TRBV14 and TRBJ1-3; D remains ambiguous. There are 16 residues in the CDR3. V was clipped by 4 bases and J by 0 bases, with 13 bases between them. CDR1 is SGHDN and CDR2 is FVKESK in the germline V gene. CDR3 DNA sequence: TGTGCCAGCAGCCTCCCCGGCAGTCACTCTGGAAACACCATATATTTT. It is translated as CASSLPGSHSGNTIYF.

This chain connects TRBV9 to TRBJ2-3, with D hard to call. The CDR3 length is 14 residues. V lost 3 bases, J lost 0 bases, and 8 bases lay in between. Germline lookup yields CDR1 SGDLS and CDR2 YYNGEE. CDR3: CASSAADSTDTQYF. CDR3 nucleotide sequence: TGTGCCAGCAGCGCCGCCGACAGCACAGATACGCAGTATTTT.

Points on this clone: Other DNA sequences within the sample encode an identical CDR3. The J gene is TRBJ1-1, the V gene TRBV11-2; D uncertain. The germline gives CDR1 SGHAT, CDR2 FQNNGV. The CDR3 contains 12 residues. V lost 1 base and J lost 8, with 8 bases in between. The CDR3 sequence: CASSLGTSEAFF. CDR3 DNA sequence: TGTGCCAGCAGCTTAGGGACTTCGGAAGCTTTCTTT.

The chain couples TRBV5-1 to TRBJ2-4, with D hard to call. This CDR3 is 13 amino acids long. Trimming stripped 0 bases from V and 0 bases from J, with 1 base between. Germline V gene sequence: CDR1 SGHRS, CDR2 YFSETQ. CDR3 DNA sequence: TGCGCCAGCAGCTTGGAAGCCAAAAACATTCAGTACTTC. Protein product: CASSLEAKNIQYF.

The chain recombines TRBV9 with TRBJ2-2, with D perhaps matching TRBD1 or TRBD2 (5 bases each). V was cut by 1 base and J by 8 bases, with 12 bases left in between. The CDR3 runs to 14 residues. CDR1 SGDLS and CDR2 YYNGEE come from the germline V gene. The CDR3 DNA sequence: TGTGCCAGCAGCGTAATGGGGACGACGGGGGAGCTGTTTTTT. Translation gives CASSVMGTTGELFF.

The chain uses TRBV12-3 or TRBV12-4 and TRBJ2-3; D unclear. CDR3 length: 13 amino acids. Trimming pared 4 bases from V and 1 base from J, leaving 6 bases between. The CDR3 loop is CASSSMGTDTQYF. Here the CDR3 DNA reads TGTGCCAGCAGTTCTATGGGCACAGATACGCAGTATTTT.

The chain combines TRBV2 with TRBJ1-1; D might be TRBD1 (5 bases). This CDR3 contains 14 residues. The ends were cut back, 7 bases at V and 0 bases at J, with 12 bases in the middle. Germline V CDR1 and CDR2: SNHLY, FYNNEI. The CDR3 reads CASKKGLVNTEAFF. As DNA, the CDR3 is TGTGCCAGCAAGAAGGGGTTGGTGAACACTGAAGCTTTCTTT.

The J gene is TRBJ2-1, the V gene TRBV6-4, with 10 bases identical to TRBD1. Trimming cost V 3 bases and J 8 bases; bases outside gene matches: 10. The CDR3 runs 16 residues. The germline V gene encodes CDR1 MRHNA and CDR2 SNTAGT. The CDR3 loop reads CASSESPGTGVDEQFF. Written as DNA, the CDR3 is TGTGCCAGCAGTGAAAGTCCTGGGACAGGGGTTGATGAGCAGTTCTTC.